This T cell receptor (beta chain) was profiled in a study of long-term antiretroviral therapy in people with HIV. The authors ran the immunoSEQ assay, v3.0, at survey level. Some clones are missing from TCRdb's copy, which holds only in-frame ones; the method was immunoSEQ multiplex PCR. The sample yields roughly 20,000 clones, around 76% seen once. Germline CDR1 reads SGHVS; CDR2 reads FQNEAQ. Trimming at V came to 2 bases and at J to 3 bases, leaving 8 bases not matched to a gene. The CDR3 loop spans 17 amino acids. This clone is a singleton in its sample. Here the sequenced sample was unsorted PBMCs, taken around 1.7 years before starting antiretroviral therapy. The chain combines TRBV7-8 with TRBJ2-5, with 11 nucleotides matching TRBD2. This clonotype was sampled from a woman aged 40 to 50 with HIV. DNA of the CDR3: TGTGCCAGCAGCTTAAGGGCTAGCGGGGGGCGAGAAGAGACCCAGTACTTC. Its translation is CASSLRASGGREETQYF.